This TCR beta chain was recorded in a study of T cell changes during pregnancy in multiple sclerosis. Trimming shortened V by 4 bases and J by 3 bases, and 11 bases separated the two germline ends. Germline values: CDR1 SGHTA, CDR2 FQGNSA. The CDR3 is made up of 14 amino acids. Produced via immunoSEQ multiplex PCR; TCRdb's table is partial and in-frame only. The table records tens of thousands of clones, 90% to 95% of them present only once. The receptor was derived from a female donor in good health, enrolled as a control in a pregnancy study. The input for sequencing was peripheral blood, taken in the third trimester of pregnancy. The chain couples TRBV7-2 to TRBJ2-3, with no clear D. This chain's CDR3 is CASSSSFVTDTQYF. The CDR3 DNA sequence: TGTGCCAGCAGCTCCTCGTTTGTGACAGATACGCAGTATTTT.